The clone carrying this T cell receptor beta chain came up a few times. The antigen is undetermined. The source of the sample is a study of OX40 agonist ivuxolimab in advanced cancers. On the study more broadly: The treatment was a fully human IgG2 OX40 agonist, ivuxolimab.

Sequencing used immunoSEQ multiplex PCR; TCRdb keeps in-frame clones, though not all of them. There are about 31,000 clones in the sample; 79% occur only once, and approximately 15% lies in the top ten. People who had autoimmune disease history or systemic immunosuppression were excluded. Study observations and caveats: Individuals who were partial responders at 0.1-3.0 mg/kg had clonal expansion that ranked among the lowest.

Source: CD4+ or CD8+ T cells sorted from blood, taken in a trial of the OX40 agonist ivuxolimab. The clonotype comes from an adult with an advanced solid tumor such as melanoma, head and neck, liver or kidney cancer.

The DNA for the CDR3 is TGTGCCTGGAGTAGGGACAGGGTTGTTGGGTCACGTTCACCCCTCCACTTT. It encodes CAWSRDRVVGSRSPLHF. The chain recombines TRBV30 with TRBJ1-6, with 9 bases aligning to TRBD1. The J segment lost 9 bases and the V segment lost 2 bases, leaving 14 bases of the junction unmatched. Germline CDR1 GTSNPN, CDR2 SVGIG (reference sequence). This CDR3 region has 17 residues.